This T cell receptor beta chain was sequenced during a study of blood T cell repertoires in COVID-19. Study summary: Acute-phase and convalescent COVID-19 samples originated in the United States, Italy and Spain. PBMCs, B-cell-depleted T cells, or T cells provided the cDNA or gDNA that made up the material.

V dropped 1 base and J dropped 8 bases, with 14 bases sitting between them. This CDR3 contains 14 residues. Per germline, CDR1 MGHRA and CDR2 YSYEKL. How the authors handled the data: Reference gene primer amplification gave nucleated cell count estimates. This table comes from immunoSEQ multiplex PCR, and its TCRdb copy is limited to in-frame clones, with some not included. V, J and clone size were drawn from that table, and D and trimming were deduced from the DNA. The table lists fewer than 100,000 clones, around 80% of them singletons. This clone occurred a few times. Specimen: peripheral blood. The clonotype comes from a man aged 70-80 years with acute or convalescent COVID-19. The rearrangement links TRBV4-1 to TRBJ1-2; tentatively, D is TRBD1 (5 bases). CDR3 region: CASSQVGRGVGYTF. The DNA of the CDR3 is TGCGCCAGCAGCCAAGTTGGAAGGGGTGTGGGCTACACCTTC.